What follows are 27 T cell receptor beta chains derived from one specimen sequenced in a study of identical twins. TCRdb re-derived calls from the 5' RACE reads in MiXCR, one entry per CDR3 protein. The table has 450,000 to 600,000 distinct CDR3 sequences, approximately 20% seen once. This sample also appeared in a second study, on yellow fever vaccine responses in identical twins.

The sequenced material came from CD4+ T cells sorted from blood. The origin of the receptors is a young woman in good health.

This clonotype was seen more than once but under ten times. The chain carries TRBV7-9 and TRBJ1-1, with TRBD1 identical over 11 bases. From germline, CDR1 is SEHNR and CDR2 FQNEAQ (reference sequence). V shed 4 bases and J 5 bases; nucleotides not matched to a gene: 6. The CDR3 totals 15 residues. CDR3 coding DNA: TGTGCCAGCAGCTGGGGAGGGACAGGGGGGACTGAAGCTTTCTTT. It specifies CASSWGGTGGTEAFF.

The gene calls are TRBV18 and TRBJ2-7; 7 nucleotides align to TRBD1. The CDR3 sequence is 16 residues long. CDR1 is KGHSH, CDR2 LQKENI, per germline. With 4 bases clipped from V and 2 bases from J, the junction kept 11 bases outside the gene matches. CDR3: CASSLGQKSATYEQYF. The CDR3 nucleotides are TGTGCCAGCTCACTGGGACAGAAATCCGCCACCTACGAGCAGTACTTC.

This clonotype was observed a few times. The chain has TRBV20-1 and TRBJ2-5; the match to TRBD2 covers 12 bases. There are 14 residues in the CDR3. Germline CDR1 DFQATT, CDR2 SNEGSKA (reference sequence). V shed 3 bases, J shed 3 bases, and the junction held 2 bases outside the gene matches. The chain's CDR3 is CSASRTSGKETQYF. CDR3 nucleotides: TGCAGTGCTAGCCGGACTAGCGGGAAAGAGACCCAGTACTTC.

The chain employs TRBV9 and TRBJ2-5, with 11 bases lining up with TRBD2. The CDR3 sequence is 15 residues long. Germline V CDR1 and CDR2: SGDLS, YYNGEE. V was clipped by 0 bases and J by 4 bases; unmatched bases: 2. The CDR3 here is CASSVGLAGLETQYF. The CDR3 DNA reads as TGTGCCAGCAGCGTAGGACTAGCGGGGTTAGAGACCCAGTACTTC.

This clonotype was picked up a small number of times. The rearrangement joins TRBV11-2 to TRBJ1-6; unclear D gene. Looked up from germline, CDR1 is SGHAT and CDR2 is FQNNGV. This CDR3 spans 12 amino acids. V shed 5 bases and J shed 14 bases, with 13 bases lying between them. CDR3: CASSQNVASLHF. Here the CDR3 DNA reads TGTGCCAGCAGCCAGAATGTCGCGTCCCTCCACTTT. The entire variable domain, with the rest obtained from reference TRBV11-2 and TRBJ1-6, is as follows: EAGVAQSPRYKIIEKRQSVAFWCNPISGHATLYWYQQILGQGPKLLIQFQNNGVVDDSQLPKDRFSAERLKGVDSTLKIQPAKLEDSAVYLCASSQNVASLHFGNGTRLTVT.

The rearrangement joins TRBV25-1 to TRBJ2-6; D remains ambiguous. Trimming pared 11 bases from V and 0 bases from J, leaving 5 bases between. The CDR3 length is 12 residues. Per the germline V gene, CDR1 is MGHDK and CDR2 is SYGVNS. CDR3 DNA sequence: TGTGCCGCATTCTCTGGGGCCAACGTCCTGACTTTC. It specifies CAAFSGANVLTF.

This clonotype was observed a few times. The CDR3 ends on some other residue instead of the conserved phenylalanine or tryptophan, so this is likely a read error. The DNA is left out, because the CDR3 cannot be placed on it with certainty; the CDR3 is given as TCRdb lists it. The rearrangement links TRBV28 to TRBJ1-1; the table calls TRBD1, which could not be checked here. Inclusive of both ends, the CDR3 amounts to 14 amino acids. Germline-derived CDR1 and CDR2 are MDHEN and SYDVKM. The CDR3 sequence: CASTLEDRGTEASV.

This chain links TRBV11-3 with TRBJ2-3, with 11 bases that match TRBD2. V was clipped by 1 base and J by 4 bases; unmatched bases: 4. CDR3 length: 16 amino acids. Germline-derived CDR1 and CDR2 are SGHNT and YENEEA. CDR3 DNA sequence: TGTGCCAGCAGCTTAGGACTAGCGGGACCGGCAGATACGCAGTATTTT. Protein: CASSLGLAGPADTQYF.

This CDR3 is CSARDPLATEQYF. CDR3 in DNA: TGCAGTGCTAGAGATCCTCTAGCGACCGAGCAGTACTTC. This chain links TRBV20-1 with TRBJ2-7; TRBD2 is a possible D gene (6 bases). CDR3 length equals 13 residues. With 0 bases removed from V and 6 bases from J, the gap between germline ends came to 12 bases. Germline V gives CDR1 DFQATT, CDR2 SNEGSKA (reference sequence).

This clonotype has more than one count but fewer than ten. The J gene is TRBJ2-2, the V gene TRBV5-5; D is unclear. CDR1 SGHKS and CDR2 YYEKEE come from the germline V gene (reference sequence). Deletions cut 2 bases from V and 1 base from J, with 6 bases between. This CDR3 comprises 14 residues. The DNA for the CDR3 is TGTGCCAGCAGCTTTTGGAGGAACACCGGGGAGCTGTTTTTT. Translating gives CASSFWRNTGELFF.

The chain links TRBV7-9 to TRBJ1-6; D perhaps matches TRBD1 (5 bases). V was cut by 0 bases and J by 7 bases, with 13 bases left in between. The CDR3 spans 16 residues. Germline assignment: CDR1 SEHNR and CDR2 FQNEAQ (reference sequence). This chain's CDR3 is CASSLASPGRNSPLHF. In nucleotides, the CDR3 is TGTGCCAGCAGCTTAGCCTCGCCGGGACGGAATTCACCCCTCCACTTT.

This clonotype was observed many times. The chain carries TRBV20-1 and TRBJ2-5; D remains ambiguous. CDR3 length equals 16 residues. V was cut by 6 bases and J by 1 base, with 21 bases left in between. Germline V gives CDR1 DFQATT, CDR2 SNEGSKA (reference sequence). CDR3 in DNA: TGCAGTGCCATAGACCGTAGAGATGGGCTCCAAGAGACCCAGTACTTC. Residues: CSAIDRRDGLQETQYF.

The chain uses TRBV5-1 and TRBJ2-3; 10 bases are shared with TRBD1. This CDR3 is 16 amino acids long. Germline V gives CDR1 SGHRS, CDR2 YFSETQ. V was pared by 3 bases and J by 3 bases, with 7 bases of the junction left unmatched. CDR3 loop: CASSSGQGGRTDTQYF. CDR3 nucleotide sequence: TGCGCCAGCAGCTCCGGACAGGGGGGGAGAACAGATACGCAGTATTTT.

This clonotype has only a few counts. V usage is TRBV20-1 and J usage is TRBJ2-5; weak D call: TRBD2 (6 bases). The CDR3 totals 15 residues. The V gene's germline CDR1 is DFQATT and CDR2 SNEGSKA (reference sequence). Trimming shortened V by 3 bases and J by 1 base, and 15 bases separated the two germline ends. CDR3 bases: TGCAGTGCTAGGGCTTGGACTATCACCCAAGAGACCCAGTACTTC. This gives the protein CSARAWTITQETQYF.

As concerns this clonotype: Mismatch with germline at one junction end may stem from a read error. V and J are TRBV2 and TRBJ2-1; 14 positions match TRBD2. Germline CDR1 is SNHLY and CDR2 is FYNNEI. The CDR3 contains 18 residues. This CDR3 reads CAISSGTSGGVYYNEQFF. DNA for the CDR3: TGTGCCATCAGTTCGGGGACTAGCGGGGGAGTTTATTACAATGAGCAGTTCTTC.

The chain is built from TRBV20-1 and TRBJ2-3; D tentatively fits TRBD1 or TRBD2 (5 bases each). The germline gives CDR1 DFQATT, CDR2 SNEGSKA (reference sequence). This CDR3 spans 14 amino acids. Deletions cut 8 bases from V and 4 bases from J, with 19 bases between. Written as DNA, the CDR3 is TGCAGTATGGCCCAAACGTTGGGGGCAGATACGCAGTATTTT. As protein: CSMAQTLGADTQYF.

A few counts support this clonotype. The chain recombines TRBV24-1 with TRBJ2-3; 9 bases line up with TRBD2. CDR1 is KGHDR, CDR2 SFDVKD, per germline. CDR3 length equals 16 residues. The junction had 7 bases not matched to a gene; V was cut back by 4 bases and J by 3 bases. CDR3 protein: CATSEAGGPGTDTQYF. The CDR3 DNA sequence: TGTGCCACCAGTGAGGCGGGAGGGCCGGGAACAGATACGCAGTATTTT.

The V gene is TRBV18, the J gene TRBJ2-3; TRBD2 agrees at 9 bases. With V trimmed by 3 bases and J by 3 bases, 7 bases remained unmatched. Looked up from germline, CDR1 is KGHSH and CDR2 is LQKENI. This CDR3 has 16 residues. CDR3 region: CASSPMRGGTTDTQYF. Written as DNA, the CDR3 is TGTGCCAGCTCACCGATGCGGGGGGGCACAACAGATACGCAGTATTTT.

The chain joins TRBV11-2 to TRBJ2-1, with 10 bases identical to TRBD2. The CDR3 loop spans 17 amino acids. The germline CDR1 and CDR2 sequences are SGHAT and FQNNGV. Trimming cost V 1 base and J 7 bases; bases outside gene matches: 10. CDR3: CASSLVLAGVIRNEQFF. In nucleotides, the CDR3 is TGTGCCAGCAGCTTAGTTCTAGCGGGAGTTATAAGGAATGAGCAGTTCTTC.

The genes are TRBV20-1 and TRBJ2-3, with 13 positions matching TRBD2. CDR1 is DFQATT and CDR2 is SNEGSKA in the germline V gene (reference sequence). The CDR3 extends over 16 amino acids. Trimming removed 7 bases from V and 0 bases from J; junction bases left unmatched: 7. This chain's CDR3 is CSVGTSGASSTDTQYF. DNA for the CDR3: TGCAGTGTAGGGACTAGCGGGGCCTCTAGCACAGATACGCAGTATTTT.

This chain uses TRBV24-1 with TRBJ2-7, with D tentatively TRBD2 (5 bases). CDR1 KGHDR and CDR2 SFDVKD come from the germline V gene. Trimming pared 4 bases from V and 3 bases from J, leaving 15 bases between. The CDR3 spans 15 residues. The CDR3 is CATSDRDPRGYEQYV. The CDR3 DNA sequence: TGTGCCACCAGTGACCGAGACCCACGGGGCTACGAGCAGTACGTC.

CDR3 amino acids: CASSEVGNLIQNEQFF. The DNA for the CDR3 is TGTGCCAGCAGTGAAGTAGGGAATTTAATACAAAATGAGCAGTTCTTC. The V gene is TRBV6-1, the J gene TRBJ2-1; D not resolved. Per germline, CDR1 MNHNS and CDR2 SASEGT. The CDR3 runs 16 residues. V lost 1 base, J lost 7 bases, and 17 bases lay in between.

The chain employs TRBV21-1 and TRBJ1-5; the listed D gene, TRBD1, was not tested against the DNA. TRBV21-1 is a listed pseudogene. The CDR3 runs to 15 residues. CDR3 sequence: CASSKILRGDQPQHF. The CDR3 DNA follows: TGTGCCAGCAGCAAAATCCTCAGGGGAGATCAGCCCCAGCATTTT.

On this clonotype itself: Just one base apart from a much larger clone, this may be a read error. The rearrangement links TRBV5-1 to TRBJ2-2; D possibly corresponds to TRBD1 (5 bases). Germline assignment: CDR1 SGHRS and CDR2 YFSETQ. This CDR3 spans 14 amino acids. DNA of the CDR3: TGCGCCGGCAGCTGGAGCACAGGACCCGGGGAGCTGTTTTTT. This sequence encodes CAGSWSTGPGELFF.

This clonotype showed up just a few times. The gene calls are TRBV29-1 and TRBJ2-6, with 9 positions matching TRBD1. CDR3 size: 17 residues. CDR1 and CDR2 (germline): SQVTM, ANQGSEA. V gave up 6 bases and J gave up 0 bases; unmatched junction bases: 9. Written as DNA, the CDR3 is TGCAGCGTCGGACAGGGGCTTCGCCCCTCTGGGGCCAACGTCCTGACTTTC. Protein product: CSVGQGLRPSGANVLTF. Full variable domain (outside the CDR3, taken from reference TRBV29-1 and TRBJ2-6): SAVISQKPSRDICQRGTSLTIQCQVDSQVTMMFWYRQQPGQSLTLIATANQGSEATYESGFVIDKFPISRPNLTFSTLTVSNMSPEDSSIYLCSVGQGLRPSGANVLTFGAGSRLTVL.

The gene calls are TRBV6-5 and TRBJ2-1; D unresolved. The germline V gene has CDR1 MNHEY and CDR2 SVGAGI. Trimming took off 0 bases at V and 5 bases at J, with 11 bases between the two ends. The CDR3 length is 15 residues. The CDR3 spells CASSYSALTNNEQFF. The CDR3 DNA reads TGTGCCAGCAGTTACTCGGCGCTAACTAACAATGAGCAGTTCTTC.

The sample holds a few counts of this clonotype. The genes are TRBV21-1 and TRBJ2-1; TRBD2, as called in the table, went unchecked against the DNA. TRBV21-1 is deemed a pseudogene. The CDR3 runs 17 residues. CDR3 protein: CASSWELLAGPYNEQFF. Written as DNA, the CDR3 is TGTGCCAGCAGCTGGGAGTTGCTAGCGGGTCCCTACAATGAGCAGTTCTTC.